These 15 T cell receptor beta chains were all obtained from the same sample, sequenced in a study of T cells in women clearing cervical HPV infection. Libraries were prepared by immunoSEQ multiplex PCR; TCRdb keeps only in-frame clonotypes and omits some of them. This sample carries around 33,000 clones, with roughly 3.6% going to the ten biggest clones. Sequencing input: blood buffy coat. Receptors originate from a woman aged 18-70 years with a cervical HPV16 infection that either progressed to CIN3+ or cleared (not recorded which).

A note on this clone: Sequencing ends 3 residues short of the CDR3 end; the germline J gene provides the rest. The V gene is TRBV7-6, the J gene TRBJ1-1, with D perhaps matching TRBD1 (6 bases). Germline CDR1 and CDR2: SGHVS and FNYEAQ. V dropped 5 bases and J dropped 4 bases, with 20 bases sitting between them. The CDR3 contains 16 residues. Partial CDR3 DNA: TGTGCCAGCAGCCCGAGGGGGGGTACCGAAAGCACTGAA. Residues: CASSPRGGTESTE. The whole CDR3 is CASSPRGGTESTEAFF.

Here the CDR3 reads CASKQGSTDTQYF. CDR3 DNA, as far as it was read: TGTGCCAGTAAACAGGGGTCGACAGATACG. The chain has TRBV6-2 or TRBV6-3 and TRBJ2-3, with 7 bases matching TRBD1. The read stops 3 residues short of the end of the CDR3; the missing end is completed from the germline J gene. V lost 9 bases and J lost 3; bases outside the gene matches: 6. The CDR3 is 13 amino acids. Germline CDR1 is MNHEY and CDR2 is SVGEGT.

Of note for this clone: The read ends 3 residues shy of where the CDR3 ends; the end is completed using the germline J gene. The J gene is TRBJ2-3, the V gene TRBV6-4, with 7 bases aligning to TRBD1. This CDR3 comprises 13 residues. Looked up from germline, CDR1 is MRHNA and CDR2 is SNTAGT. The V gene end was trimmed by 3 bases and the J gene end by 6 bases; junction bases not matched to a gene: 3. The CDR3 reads CASSERTGDTQYF. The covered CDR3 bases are TGTGCCAGCAGTGAAAGGACAGGCGATACG.

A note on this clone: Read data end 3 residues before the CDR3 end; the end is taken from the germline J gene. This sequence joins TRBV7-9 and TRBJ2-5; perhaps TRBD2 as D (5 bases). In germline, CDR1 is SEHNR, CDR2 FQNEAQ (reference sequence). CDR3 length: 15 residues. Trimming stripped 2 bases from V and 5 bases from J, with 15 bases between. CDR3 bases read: TGTGCCAGCAGCTTACCGCAGGAACGAGGGGAGACC. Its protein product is CASSLPQERGET. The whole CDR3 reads CASSLPQERGETQYF.

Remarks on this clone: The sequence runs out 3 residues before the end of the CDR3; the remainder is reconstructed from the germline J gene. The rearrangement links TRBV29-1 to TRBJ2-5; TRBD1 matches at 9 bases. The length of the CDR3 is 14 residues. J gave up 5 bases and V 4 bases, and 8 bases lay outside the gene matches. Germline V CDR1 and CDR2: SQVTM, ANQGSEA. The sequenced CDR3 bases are TGCAGCGTTGTGACGACAGGGGGGTGGGAGACC. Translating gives CSVVTTGGWET. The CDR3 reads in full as CSVVTTGGWETQYF.

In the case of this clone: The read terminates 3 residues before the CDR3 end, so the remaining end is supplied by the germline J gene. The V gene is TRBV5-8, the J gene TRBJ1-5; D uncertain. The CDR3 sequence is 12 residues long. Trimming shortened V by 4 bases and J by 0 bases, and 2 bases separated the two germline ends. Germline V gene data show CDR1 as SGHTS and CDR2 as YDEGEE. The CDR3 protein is CASSLSNQPQHF. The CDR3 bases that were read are TGTGCCAGCAGCCTTAGCAATCAGCCC.

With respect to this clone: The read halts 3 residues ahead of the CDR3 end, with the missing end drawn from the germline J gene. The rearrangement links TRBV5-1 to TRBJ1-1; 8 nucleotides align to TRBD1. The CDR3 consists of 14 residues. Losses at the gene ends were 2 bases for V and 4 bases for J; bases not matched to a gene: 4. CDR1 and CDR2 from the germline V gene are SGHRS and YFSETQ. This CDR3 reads CASSLLTGGTEAFF. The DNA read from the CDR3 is TGCGCCAGCAGCTTACTTACAGGGGGCACTGAA.

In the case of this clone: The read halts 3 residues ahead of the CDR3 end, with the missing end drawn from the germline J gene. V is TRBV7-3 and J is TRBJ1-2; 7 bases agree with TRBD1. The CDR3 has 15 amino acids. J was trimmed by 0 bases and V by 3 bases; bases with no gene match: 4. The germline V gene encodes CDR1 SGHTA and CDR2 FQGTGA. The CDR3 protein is CASSFTGVANYGYTF. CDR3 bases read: TGTGCCAGCAGCTTCACAGGGGTAGCTAACTATGGC.

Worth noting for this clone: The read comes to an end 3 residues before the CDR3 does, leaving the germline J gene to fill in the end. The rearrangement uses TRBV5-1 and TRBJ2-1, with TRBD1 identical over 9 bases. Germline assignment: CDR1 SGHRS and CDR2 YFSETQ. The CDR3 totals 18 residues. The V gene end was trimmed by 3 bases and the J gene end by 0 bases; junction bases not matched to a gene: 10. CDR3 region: CASSSTGTGLGSYNEQFF. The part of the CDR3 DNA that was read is TGCGCCAGCAGCTCCACGGGGACAGGGTTGGGCTCCTACAATGAG.

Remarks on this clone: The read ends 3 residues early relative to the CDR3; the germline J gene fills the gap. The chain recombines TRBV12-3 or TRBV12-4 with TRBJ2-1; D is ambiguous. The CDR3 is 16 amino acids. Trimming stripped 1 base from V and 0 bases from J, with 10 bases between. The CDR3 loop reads CASSLGAHSSYNEQFF. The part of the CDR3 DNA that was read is TGTGCCAGCAGTTTAGGGGCTCACAGCTCCTACAATGAG.

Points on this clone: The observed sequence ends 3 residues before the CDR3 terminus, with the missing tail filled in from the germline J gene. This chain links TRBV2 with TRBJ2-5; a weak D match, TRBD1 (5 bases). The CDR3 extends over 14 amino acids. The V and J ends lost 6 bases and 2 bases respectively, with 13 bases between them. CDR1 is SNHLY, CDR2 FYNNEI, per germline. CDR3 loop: CASRMVGAQETQYF. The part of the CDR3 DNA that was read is TGTGCCAGCAGAATGGTAGGGGCTCAAGAGACC.

CDR3 region: CSVASYNDYTF. The covered CDR3 bases are TGCAGCGTTGCCAGTTACAATGAC. This sequence joins TRBV29-1 and TRBJ1-2; D unresolved. The CDR3 goes on 3 residues after the read ends, and that part is filled in from the germline J gene. This CDR3 comprises 11 residues. Germline CDR1 SQVTM, CDR2 ANQGSEA.

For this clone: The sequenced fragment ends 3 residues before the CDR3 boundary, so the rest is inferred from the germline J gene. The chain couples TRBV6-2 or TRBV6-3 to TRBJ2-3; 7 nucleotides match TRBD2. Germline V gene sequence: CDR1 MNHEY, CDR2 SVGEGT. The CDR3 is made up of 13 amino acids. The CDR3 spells CASSYSGQETQYF. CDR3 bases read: TGTGCCAGCAGTTATAGCGGGCAAGAGACG.

The CDR3 protein is CASSEIRTDTQYF. The sequenced part of the CDR3 DNA is TGTGCCAGTAGTGAGATCAGAACAGATACG. This chain links TRBV19 with TRBJ2-3, with unresolved D. The read is 3 residues too short to cover the CDR3 end, so that end is filled in from the germline J gene. CDR1 and CDR2 (germline): LNHDA, SQIVND (reference sequence). The CDR3 totals 13 residues. V was trimmed by 5 bases and J by 3 bases, leaving 9 bases between them.

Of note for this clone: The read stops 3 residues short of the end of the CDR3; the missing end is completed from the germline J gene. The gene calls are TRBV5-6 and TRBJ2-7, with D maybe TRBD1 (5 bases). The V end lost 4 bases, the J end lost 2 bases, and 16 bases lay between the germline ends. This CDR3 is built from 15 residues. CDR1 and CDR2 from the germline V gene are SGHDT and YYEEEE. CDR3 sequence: CASSRGLGDTYEQYF. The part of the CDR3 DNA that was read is TGTGCCAGCAGCCGCGGTCTAGGGGATACCTACGAG.